These T cell receptor beta chains were read from a single sample in a study of T cell changes during pregnancy in multiple sclerosis. Clones were read by immunoSEQ multiplex PCR, and TCRdb kept only the in-frame ones, dropping some. The data show under 65,000 clones, roughly 90% seen once. Sequencing used peripheral blood, obtained in the second trimester of pregnancy. Receptor source: a female donor with multiple sclerosis, enrolled in a pregnancy study. Both conserved end residues are part of each CDR3. Fields, in order: clone size, J gene, V gene, D gene, CDR3 DNA, CDR3 protein. A D gene is named only where the DNA matches it firmly. For some rows the clone size is stated as once, few or many, or as a class when expanded; others skip it.

once TRBJ2-1 TRBV5-1 . TGCGCCAGCAGCTTGCGCGAATATAATGAGCAGTTCTTC CASSLREYNEQFF
. TRBJ2-7 TRBV7-8 . TGTGCCAGCAGCTTAGCGCCGCAGGGGAAGAGGGAGAGACCCTACGAGCAGTACTTC CASSLAPQGKRERPYEQYF
. TRBJ2-2 TRBV11-1 . TGTGCCAGCAGATCTAGAGGGGAGCTGTTTTTT CASRSRGELFF
. TRBJ2-2 TRBV14 TRBD2 TGTGCCAGCAGCCCGACTAGCGGGAGCCCCAAGGGGACCGGGGAGCTGTTTTTT CASSPTSGSPKGTGELFF
. TRBJ1-2 TRBV4-2 . TGTGCCAGCAGCCAAGAAACAGACCGGAACTATGGCTACACCTTC CASSQETDRNYGYTF
. TRBJ1-1 TRBV6-5 . TGTGCCAGCACCTGGACAGTGAACACTGAAGCTTTCTTT CASTWTVNTEAFF
. TRBJ1-2 TRBV4-3 . TGCGCCAGCAGCCAAGATTCGGCAGGAAATAACTATGGCTACACCTTC CASSQDSAGNNYGYTF
. TRBJ2-2 TRBV7-9 . TGTGCCAGCAGCTTAGCAAACACGAACACCGGGGAGCTGTTTTTT CASSLANTNTGELFF
few TRBJ1-2 TRBV28 . TGTGCCAGCAGTTTTGGGTCAGGGGATGGCTACACCTTC CASSFGSGDGYTF
. TRBJ1-1 TRBV19 TRBD1 TGTGCCAGTAGTGCCGGACAGGGGGCGGCCACTGAAGCTTTCTTT CASSAGQGAATEAFF
. TRBJ1-1 TRBV30 TRBD1 TGTGCCTGGAGTGACCACCGACAGGGAGCTTTCTTT CAWSDHRQGAFF
. TRBJ1-5 TRBV28 . TGTGCCAGCAGTCTGCTAGAAAGCAATCAGCCCCAGCATTTT CASSLLESNQPQHF
. TRBJ2-3 TRBV6-5 . TGTGCCAGCAGTTATGAGCGGTACACAGATACGCAGTATTTT CASSYERYTDTQYF
. TRBJ2-2 TRBV18 . TGTGCCAGCTCACCACTAAGGAGGACGGGGAGTGGAAACACCGGGGAGCTGTTTTTT CASSPLRRTGSGNTGELFF
. TRBJ1-1 TRBV9 . TGTGCCAGCAGCCCCAGATCCGGGATGAACACTGAAGCTTTCTTT CASSPRSGMNTEAFF
. TRBJ2-3 TRBV7-9 . TGTGCCAGCGACTTCAGTAGGGGGGGCCCAGATACGCAGTATTTT CASDFSRGGPDTQYF
. TRBJ2-1 TRBV27 TRBD1 TGTGCCAGCAGTTCCGGACAGGGGTTCGGTGAGCAGTTCTTC CASSSGQGFGEQFF
. TRBJ2-2 TRBV6-5 . TGTGCCAGCAGTTACACCCAGGGAACCGGGGAGCTGTTTTTT CASSYTQGTGELFF
. TRBJ2-2 TRBV5-4 TRBD1 TGTGCCAGCAGCCTCGGACAGGGGGAACACGGGGAGCTGTTTTTT CASSLGQGEHGELFF